This T cell receptor beta chain was obtained from a study of blood T cell repertoires in COVID-19. The overall study: Acute and convalescent COVID-19 samples came from the United States, Italy and Spain. Nucleic acid was either cDNA or gDNA, and it came from T cells, B-cell-depleted T cells, or PBMCs.

Under the authors' procedure: Estimation of nucleated cell counts was performed using reference gene primer amplification. Sequencing was performed with immunoSEQ multiplex PCR; in TCRdb, only in-frame clones are kept and a portion is missing. The V and J calls and clone size were taken over from that table, and D and trimming were inferred from the DNA. The sample includes 150,000 to 200,000 clones, around 85% of them seen just once. The CDR3 runs to 14 residues. Unmatched junction bases numbered 13, after V lost 11 bases and J lost 9 bases. From germline, CDR1 is ENHRY and CDR2 SYGVKD. This chain links TRBV10-3 with TRBJ2-1, with 10 nucleotides matching TRBD1. This TCR was recovered from a man aged 55 to 70 with active or convalescent COVID-19. The specimen sequenced was peripheral blood. CDR3: CAAKGGQGRSEQFF. DNA of the CDR3: TGTGCCGCCAAGGGGGGACAGGGGAGGAGTGAGCAGTTCTTC.